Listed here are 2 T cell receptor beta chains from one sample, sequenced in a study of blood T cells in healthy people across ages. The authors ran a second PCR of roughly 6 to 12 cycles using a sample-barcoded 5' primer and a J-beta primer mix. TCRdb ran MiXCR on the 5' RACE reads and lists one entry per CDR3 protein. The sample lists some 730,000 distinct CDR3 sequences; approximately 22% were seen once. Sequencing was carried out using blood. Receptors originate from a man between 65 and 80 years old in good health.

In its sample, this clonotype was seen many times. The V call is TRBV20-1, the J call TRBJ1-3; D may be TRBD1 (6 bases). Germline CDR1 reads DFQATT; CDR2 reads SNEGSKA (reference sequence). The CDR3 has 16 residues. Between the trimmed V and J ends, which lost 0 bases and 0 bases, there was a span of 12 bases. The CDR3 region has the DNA TGCAGTGCTAGAGAGCAGGGGCTTAACTCTGGAAACACCATATATTTT. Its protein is CSAREQGLNSGNTIYF.

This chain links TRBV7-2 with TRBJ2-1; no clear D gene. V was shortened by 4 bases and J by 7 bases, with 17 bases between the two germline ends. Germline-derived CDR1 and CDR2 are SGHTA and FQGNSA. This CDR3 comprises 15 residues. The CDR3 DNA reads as TGTGCCAGCAGCTCAATTACCGTTGCGCGTAATGAGCAGTTCTTC. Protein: CASSSITVARNEQFF.